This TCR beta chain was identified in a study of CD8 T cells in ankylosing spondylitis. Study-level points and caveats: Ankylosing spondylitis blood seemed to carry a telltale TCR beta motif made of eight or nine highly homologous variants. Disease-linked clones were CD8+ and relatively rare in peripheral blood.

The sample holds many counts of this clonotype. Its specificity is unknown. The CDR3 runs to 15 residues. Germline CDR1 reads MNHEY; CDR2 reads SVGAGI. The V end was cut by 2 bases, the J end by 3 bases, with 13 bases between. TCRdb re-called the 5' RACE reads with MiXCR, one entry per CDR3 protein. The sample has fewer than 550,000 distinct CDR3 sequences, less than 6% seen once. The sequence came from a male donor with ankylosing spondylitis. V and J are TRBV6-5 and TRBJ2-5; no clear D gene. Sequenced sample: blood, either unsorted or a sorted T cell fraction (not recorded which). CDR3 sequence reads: CASSYGNWREETQYF. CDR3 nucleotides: TGTGCCAGCAGTTACGGGAACTGGAGAGAAGAGACCCAGTACTTC.